One sample yielded the 10 T cell receptor beta chains listed below, sequenced in a study of CD8 T cell repertoires and HIV-1 epitope variants (dated by TCRdb to about 2020). Receptor libraries were prepared by the immunoSEQ multiplex PCR assay. TCRdb took over this immuneACCESS table, retaining in-frame rearrangements with V and J assigned. Such tables are incomplete; in checked studies, under half of the missing clones stem from an unresolved V gene, and the remainder is unexplained. Across this sample there are fewer than 7,000 clones, with more than 60% seen only once. The ten largest clones capture around 40% of the sample. No antigen has been identified for these receptors. Sequencing used cultured CD8+ T cells derived from PBMCs. The origin of the receptors is a male donor with HIV.

This chain connects TRBV11-1 to TRBJ1-2, with D possibly matching TRBD1 (5 bases). The CDR3 extends over 13 amino acids. V lost 5 bases, J lost 2 bases, and 9 bases lay in between. Germline V gene lookup returns CDR1 SGHAT and CDR2 FQDESV (reference sequence). CDR3 protein: CASSPDRNYGYTF. The CDR3 DNA follows: TGTGCCAGCAGCCCCGACAGAAACTATGGCTACACCTTC.

The chain carries TRBV5-8 and TRBJ2-7, with 8 bases fitting TRBD1. Germline CDR1 SGHTS, CDR2 YDEGEE. The length of the CDR3 is 13 residues. The J segment lost 5 bases and the V segment lost 4 bases, leaving 5 bases of the junction unmatched. CDR3 DNA sequence: TGTGCCAGCAGCCTCGGACAGGGTAACGAGCAGTACTTC. It translates to CASSLGQGNEQYF.

V usage is TRBV4-1 and J usage is TRBJ2-3, with 9 nucleotides matching TRBD1. The CDR3 contains 18 residues. The V and J ends lost 4 bases and 3 bases, in that order; junction bases with no gene match: 14. Germline lookup yields CDR1 MGHRA and CDR2 YSYEKL. The CDR3 spells CASSPPPPPGQGTDTQYF. In nucleotides, the CDR3 is TGCGCCAGCAGCCCACCCCCTCCCCCGGGACAGGGTACAGATACGCAGTATTTT.

This sequence joins TRBV10-3 and TRBJ1-4, with D possibly TRBD1 on 5 matching bases. The V gene's germline CDR1 is ENHRY and CDR2 SYGVKD. V shed 7 bases and J shed 5 bases, with 11 bases lying between them. The CDR3 is 13 amino acids. CDR3 DNA sequence: TGTGCCATCAAATCAGGGACGAATGAAAAACTGTTTTTT. Encoded protein: CAIKSGTNEKLFF.

The CDR3 nucleotides are TGTGCCAGCAGCCGAGGGGGGACGGCGAACACCGGGGAGCTGTTTTTT. This gives the protein CASSRGGTANTGELFF. The rearrangement uses TRBV7-6 and TRBJ2-2; D possibly matches TRBD1 or TRBD2 (6 bases each). Germline CDR1 is SGHVS and CDR2 is FNYEAQ. The ends were cut back, 5 bases at V and 0 bases at J, with 13 bases in the middle. The CDR3 spans 16 residues.

The gene calls are TRBV10-3 and TRBJ2-3; 7 positions agree with TRBD2. V dropped 0 bases and J dropped 6; count of bases not matched to a gene: 6. This CDR3 has 15 amino acids. Germline V lookup: CDR1 ENHRY, CDR2 SYGVKD. In DNA, the CDR3 is TGTGCCATCAGTGAGTCGTTGCGGGAGTTGGATACGCAGTATTTT. The encoded protein is CAISESLRELDTQYF.

The rearrangement uses TRBV19 and TRBJ1-2; 7 bases agree with TRBD1. The CDR3 contains 16 residues. Germline values: CDR1 LNHDA, CDR2 SQIVND (reference sequence). Trimming at V came to 4 bases and at J to 3 bases, leaving 11 bases not matched to a gene. This chain's CDR3 is CASSRYLGQDDYGYTF. CDR3 sequence (DNA): TGTGCCAGTAGTAGATACTTAGGACAGGATGACTATGGCTACACCTTC.

This clone was detected a few times. The V gene is TRBV7-9, the J gene TRBJ1-2; a possible D gene is TRBD1 (6 bases). CDR3 length equals 17 residues. Trimming pared 5 bases from V and 3 bases from J, leaving 22 bases between. Looked up from germline, CDR1 is SEHNR and CDR2 is FQNEAQ (reference sequence). The CDR3 sequence: CASSPRVGASGYYGYTF. The CDR3 DNA reads TGTGCCAGCAGCCCTCGGGTGGGGGCATCGGGCTACTATGGCTACACCTTC.

This clone occurred a few times. The chain recombines TRBV27 with TRBJ1-1, with D hard to call. Germline CDR1 reads MNHEY; CDR2 reads SMNVEV (reference sequence). Between the trimmed V and J ends, which lost 2 bases and 0 bases, there was a span of 7 bases. CDR3 size: 14 residues. The CDR3 DNA reads as TGTGCCAGCAGTTTACGGGCCCTGAACACTGAAGCTTTCTTT. This sequence encodes CASSLRALNTEAFF.

The chain carries TRBV28 and TRBJ2-1; weak D call: TRBD2 (5 bases). The CDR3 runs to 19 residues. CDR1 and CDR2 from the germline V gene are MDHEN and SYDVKM. Trimming stripped 5 bases from V and 4 bases from J, with 27 bases between. CDR3: CASSGQLDKAEELYNEQFF. DNA for the CDR3: TGTGCCAGCAGTGGGCAATTGGATAAAGCGGAGGAGCTGTACAATGAGCAGTTCTTC. The full variable domain, with the rest looked up from reference TRBV28 and TRBJ2-1, is DVKVTQSSRYLVKRTGEKVFLECVQDMDHENMFWYRQDPGLGLRLIYFSYDVKMKEKGDIPEGYSVSREKKERFSLILESASTNQTSMYLCASSGQLDKAEELYNEQFFGPGTRLTVL.